This is a list of T cell receptor beta chains from one sample in a study of blood T cell repertoires in COVID-19. Data came from immunoSEQ multiplex PCR; TCRdb stores just in-frame clones and leaves some out. Found here are approximately 310,000 clones, approximately 81% of them singletons; the top ten hold 1.5% to 2%. Material: PBMCs or T cells enriched from blood (not recorded which). All receptors come from a woman between 25 and 40 years old who had been exposed to COVID-19. Both conserved end residues are part of each CDR3.

>TRBJ1-2|TRBV2
CASSRILANYGYTF
>TRBJ1-2|TRBV7-9
CASSFGQGLYGYTF
>TRBJ1-6|TRBV5-6
CASSSPTGYNSPLHF
>TRBJ2-7|TRBV7-9
CASSPLGTSSYEQYF
>TRBJ1-3|TRBV10-3
CAISESSVSGNTIYF
>TRBJ2-1|TRBV6-5
CASTRSSYNEQFF
>TRBJ1-2|TRBV20-1
CSVAGSRGYTF
>TRBJ1-2|TRBV12-3/TRBV12-4
CASSRGMGYTF
>TRBJ2-3|TRBV7-2
CASSLEGRKNGDTQYF
>TRBJ2-3|TRBV19
CASSINREGQDTQYF
>TRBJ2-1|TRBV7-3
CASSLTAVTEQFF
>TRBJ1-1|TRBV6-2/TRBV6-3
CASSWSDTEAFF
>TRBJ2-7|TRBV7-2
CASRFAGNFYEQYF
>TRBJ1-2|TRBV29-1
CSGGQVVGDGYTF
>TRBJ2-7|TRBV4-1
CASSLKPGQGVTYEQYF
>TRBJ1-2|TRBV18
CASSPPGQVGGYTF
>TRBJ1-2|TRBV6-5
CASKLGQGLHYGYTF
>TRBJ1-1|TRBV4-1
CASSQRSGITGLGTEAFF
>TRBJ2-1|TRBV13
CASSSGTGDDEQFF
>TRBJ2-1|TRBV7-3
CASSYGEALNEQFF
>TRBJ1-6|TRBV2
CASRRNKGVFNSPLHF
>TRBJ1-5|TRBV19
CASSTTGVRNQPQHF
>TRBJ2-3|TRBV7-9
CASSLTSRGGTDTQYF
>TRBJ2-2|TRBV18
CASSPPISGGYTGELFF
>TRBJ2-7|TRBV27
CASSLYPDRGRREQYF
>TRBJ1-1|TRBV9
CASSVSGQITTGYTEAFF
>TRBJ2-5|TRBV30
CACIQGVETQYF
>TRBJ1-6|TRBV19
CASSGQGMRNSPLHF